This T cell receptor (beta chain) was profiled in a study of T cell repertoires in cytomegalovirus infection. This clonotype was counted a few times. Its antigen is unidentified. V was shortened by 3 bases and J by 6 bases, with 11 bases between the two germline ends. The CDR3 has 13 residues. TCRdb re-called the reads through MiXCR, storing one row per CDR3 protein. The repertoire consists of some 320,000 distinct CDR3 sequences, with just under 30% occurring once and the leading ten covering 20%. The rearrangement joins TRBV12-3 or TRBV12-4 to TRBJ1-1; D may be TRBD1 (6 bases). The sequences come from cultured PBMCs, collected from culture after CMV antigen stimulation. The receptor was isolated from a human donor in good health (CMV status not recorded). Some clones in this sample may be carry-over from other donors' samples. CDR3 region: CASSFGGLAEAFF. Written as DNA, the CDR3 is TGTGCCAGCAGTTTTGGGGGGCTGGCTGAAGCTTTCTTT.